This TCR beta chain was profiled in a study of control samples from healthy donors and cancer patients. Germline assignment: CDR1 SQVTM and CDR2 ANQGSEA. Unmatched junction bases numbered 16, after V lost 1 base and J lost 8 bases. This CDR3 spans 17 amino acids. TCRdb's copy holds only in-frame clones and misses some; the assay was immunoSEQ multiplex PCR. The sample lists 100,000 to 150,000 clones; less than 95% were seen once. This sequence originates from a man younger than 35 in good health. The chain combines TRBV29-1 with TRBJ2-1; 8 nucleotides agree with TRBD1. The sequenced sample consisted of blood. The DNA of the CDR3 is TGCAGCGTTGAAGGGGGAGGACAGGGCTCCGTGGTCGATGAGCAGTTCTTC. Its protein product is CSVEGGGQGSVVDEQFF.